The T cell receptor beta chain under discussion was sequenced for a study of beta chain features in type 1 diabetes. This CDR3 spans 13 amino acids. V lost 4 bases and J lost 0, with 5 bases in between. Germline-derived CDR1 and CDR2 are MDHEN and SYDVKM. As every portion of the isolated RNA was reverse transcribed, the sequencing read expressed TCRB transcripts. The data were produced by immunoSEQ multiplex PCR, yet TCRdb's version contains in-frame clones alone and is incomplete. In the table there are nearly 700,000 clones, around 15% of which are singletons. Whole-study results and caveats: Within patients, naive, central memory and Treg TCRB repertoires seemed more similar than within healthy donors. Fewer junction insertions and more nucleotide deletions appeared in type 1 diabetes patients. Shortening of TCRB CDR3s, moderate but significant, appeared in all four CD4+ subsets of Type 1 diabetes patients. PCR might pick shorter templates more often, in the same way for patients and controls.

CD4+ naive, central memory, regulatory and stem cell-like memory cells were sorted via CD45RO/CCR7/CD25/CD127/CD95/CD27. In the case of this clone: Its specificity is unknown.

The specimen sequenced was naive CD4+ T cells from blood. The rearrangement uses TRBV28 and TRBJ2-3; D is uncertain. This clonotype was sampled from a man between 18 and 29 years old with type 1 diabetes. In DNA form, the CDR3 reads TGTGCCAGCAGTTCCCCTAGCACAGATACGCAGTATTTT. Protein sequence: CASSSPSTDTQYF.